This entry lists 6 T cell receptor beta chains sequenced from one sample in a study of T cells in Graves' hyperthyroidism and ophthalmopathy. Regions amplified from RNA transcripts were the TCR beta CDR3 regions. Using the HTBI primer set, a first-round RT-PCR was run on the TCR CDR3. Each CDR3 protein is one row after TCRdb ran MiXCR on the multiplex PCR reads. The sample holds around 760,000 distinct CDR3 sequences, around a third seen once. Material: blood. Source of these receptors: a woman in her thirties or forties with Graves' hyperthyroidism.

In the case of this clonotype: The junction differs from germline at one of its ends, possibly a read error. The chain couples TRBV2 to TRBJ1-4; D is ambiguous. The CDR3 is 14 residues long. CDR1 and CDR2 (germline): SNHLY, FYNNEI. The CDR3 DNA reads TGTGCCAGCATCTCAGTCTCAGCTAATGAAAACCTGTTTTTT. This sequence encodes CASISVSANENLFF. The whole variable domain, remainder taken from reference TRBV2 and TRBJ1-4, is EPEVTQTPSHQVTQMGQEVILRCVPISNHLYFYWYRQILGQKVEFLVSFYNNEISEKSEIFDDQFSVERPDGSNFTLKIRSTKLEDSAMYFCASISVSANENLFFGSGTQLSVL.

In this sample, this clonotype turned up many times. The CDR3 nucleotides read TGTGCCAGCAGCTTACGGGGAGGGAGCAATCAGCCCCAGCATTTT. Protein sequence: CASSLRGGSNQPQHF. The chain links TRBV12-3 or TRBV12-4 to TRBJ1-5; D unresolved. Trimming shortened V by 6 bases and J by 1 base, and 13 bases separated the two germline ends. The CDR3 length is 15 residues.

The chain is built from TRBV19 and TRBJ1-1; TRBD1 is a possible D gene (6 bases). V dropped 8 bases and J dropped 0 bases, with 16 bases sitting between them. CDR3 length: 15 amino acids. CDR1 is LNHDA, CDR2 SQIVND, per germline (reference sequence). CDR3 in DNA: TGTGCCAGTGGTTTACAGGGCCTCCTGAACACTGAAGCTTTCTTT. It encodes CASGLQGLLNTEAFF.

This clonotype was detected only a few times. The CDR3 DNA reads TGTGCCAGCAGCTTAGTGTGGGGACAGATGAACACTGAAGCTTTCTTT. It encodes CASSLVWGQMNTEAFF. The gene calls are TRBV7-2 and TRBJ1-1; 7 positions match TRBD1. After removal of 1 base from V and 0 bases from J, the junction contained 5 bases not matched to a gene. Germline CDR1 reads SGHTA; CDR2 reads FQGNSA. The CDR3 has 16 residues.

The table lists this clonotype with many counts. CDR3 sequence reads: CASSVAQGDYGYTF. DNA for the CDR3: TGTGCCAGCAGCGTAGCTCAGGGAGACTATGGCTACACCTTC. The chain uses TRBV9 and TRBJ1-2; possibly TRBD1 for D (5 bases). The V and J ends lost 0 bases and 3 bases respectively, with 9 bases between them. Germline V CDR1 and CDR2: SGDLS, YYNGEE. The CDR3 runs 14 residues.

In the case of this clonotype: No DNA is shown, since the ends of the CDR3 on it are uncertain; the CDR3 is the one TCRdb lists. The chain joins TRBV7-3 to TRBJ1-1; no DNA check was done on the table's D call, TRBD1. Germline CDR1 reads SGHTA; CDR2 reads FQGTGA. Counting both end residues, the CDR3 totals 21 amino acids. The chain's CDR3 is CASSFYICSAQVGQGRTEAFF.